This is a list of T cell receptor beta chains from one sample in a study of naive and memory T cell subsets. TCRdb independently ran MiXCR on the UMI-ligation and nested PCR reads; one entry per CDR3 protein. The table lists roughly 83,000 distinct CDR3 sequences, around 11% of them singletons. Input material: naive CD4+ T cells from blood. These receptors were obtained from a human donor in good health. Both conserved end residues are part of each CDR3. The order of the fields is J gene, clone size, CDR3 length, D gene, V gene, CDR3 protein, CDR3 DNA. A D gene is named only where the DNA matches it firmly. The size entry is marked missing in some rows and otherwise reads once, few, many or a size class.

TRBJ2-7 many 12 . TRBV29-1 CSVVGVSYEQYF TGCAGCGTTGTGGGGGTTTCCTACGAGCAGTACTTC
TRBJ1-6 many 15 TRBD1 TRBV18 CASSATGGPNSPLHF TGTGCCAGCTCGGCGACAGGGGGACCAAATTCACCCCTCCACTTT
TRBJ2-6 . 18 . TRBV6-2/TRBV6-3 CASSYGGGPPSGANVLTF TGTGCCAGCAGTTACGGTGGGGGGCCTCCCTCTGGGGCCAACGTCCTGACTTTC
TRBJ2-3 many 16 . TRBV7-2 CASSRHGQMSTDTQYF TGTGCCAGCAGCCGACACGGACAGATGAGCACAGATACGCAGTATTTT
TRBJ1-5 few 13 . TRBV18 CASSPSTNQPQHF TGTGCCAGCTCACCGTCGACCAATCAGCCCCAGCATTTT
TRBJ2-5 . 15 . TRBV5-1 CASGGTQGYEETQYF TGCGCCAGCGGGGGGACACAGGGGTACGAAGAGACCCAGTACTTC
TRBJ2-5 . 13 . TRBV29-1 CSVWVGGAETQYF TGCAGCGTTTGGGTTGGCGGGGCAGAGACCCAGTACTTC
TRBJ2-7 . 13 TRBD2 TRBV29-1 CSVIAGSSYEQYF TGCAGCGTGATAGCGGGAAGCTCCTACGAGCAGTACTTC
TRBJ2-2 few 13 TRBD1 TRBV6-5 CASSWDRTGELFF TGTGCCAGCAGTTGGGACAGGACGGGGGAGCTGTTTTTT
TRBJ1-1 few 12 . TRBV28 CASIESPTGAFF TGTGCCAGCATCGAATCCCCAACAGGAGCTTTCTTT
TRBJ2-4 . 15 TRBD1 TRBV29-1 CSVEVFGTVQNIQYF TGCAGCGTTGAGGTATTCGGGACAGTCCAAAACATTCAGTACTTC
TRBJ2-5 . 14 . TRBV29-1 CSVVTVKSGETQYF TGCAGCGTGGTAACAGTCAAGAGTGGCGAGACCCAGTACTTC
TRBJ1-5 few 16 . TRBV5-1 CASSLDGGVGNQPQHF TGCGCCAGCAGCTTGGACGGAGGGGTGGGCAATCAGCCCCAGCATTTT
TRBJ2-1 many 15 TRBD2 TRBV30 CAWNPSGRAIDEQFF TGTGCCTGGAACCCTAGCGGGAGGGCCATCGATGAGCAGTTCTTC
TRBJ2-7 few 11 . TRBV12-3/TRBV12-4 CASSLGAEQYF TGTGCCAGCAGTTTGGGGGCCGAGCAGTACTTC
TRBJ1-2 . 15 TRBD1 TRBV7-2 CASSSPDRVNYGYTF TGTGCCAGCAGCTCCCCGGACAGGGTTAACTATGGCTACACCTTC
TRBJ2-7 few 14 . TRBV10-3 CAISESGGIFEQYF TGTGCCATCAGTGAGTCAGGAGGGATCTTCGAGCAGTACTTC
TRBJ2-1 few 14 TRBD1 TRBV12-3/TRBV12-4 CASIEGAQYNEQFF TGTGCCAGCATAGAGGGGGCTCAGTACAATGAGCAGTTCTTC
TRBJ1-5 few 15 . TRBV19 CASSNTGTFNQPQHF TGTGCCAGTAGTAATACAGGGACCTTCAATCAGCCCCAGCATTTT
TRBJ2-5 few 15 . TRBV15 CATSRGPAAGETQYF TGTGCCACCAGCAGAGGACCCGCAGCGGGAGAGACCCAGTACTTC
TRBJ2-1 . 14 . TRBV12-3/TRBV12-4 CASSTSDSPDEQFF TGTGCCAGCAGTACCTCGGACAGCCCCGATGAGCAGTTCTTC
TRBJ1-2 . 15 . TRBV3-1 CASSQVPIANYGYTF TGTGCCAGCAGCCAAGTGCCGATAGCTAACTATGGCTACACCTTC
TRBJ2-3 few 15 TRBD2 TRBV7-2 CASSLSGESTDTQYF TGTGCCAGCAGCCTCAGCGGGGAAAGCACAGATACGCAGTATTTT
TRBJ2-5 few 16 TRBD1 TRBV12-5 CASGSPPGPGQETQYF TGTGCTAGTGGTTCCCCCCCGGGACCGGGACAGGAGACCCAGTACTTC
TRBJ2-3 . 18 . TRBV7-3 CASSLTFGLARSTDTQYF TGTGCCAGCAGCTTAACGTTTGGCCTAGCGAGAAGCACAGATACGCAGTATTTT
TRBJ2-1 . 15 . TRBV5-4 CASSLVSSDQNEQFF TGTGCCAGCAGCTTGGTCTCTAGCGACCAAAATGAGCAGTTCTTC
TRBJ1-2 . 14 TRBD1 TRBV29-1 CSVSLHWTGEGYTF TGCAGCGTCTCTCTCCATTGGACAGGAGAGGGCTACACCTTC
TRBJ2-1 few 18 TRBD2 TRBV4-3 CASSPHPGTSGSINEQFF TGCGCCAGCAGCCCACACCCCGGGACTAGCGGGAGTATCAATGAGCAGTTCTTC
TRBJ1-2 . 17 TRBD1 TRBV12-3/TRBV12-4 CASSSFQGARADYGYTF TGTGCCAGCAGTTCCTTCCAGGGGGCGCGGGCCGACTATGGCTACACCTTC
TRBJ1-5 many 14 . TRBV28 CASGGGYSNQPQHF TGTGCCAGCGGAGGAGGATATAGCAATCAGCCCCAGCATTTT
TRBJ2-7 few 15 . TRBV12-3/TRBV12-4 CASRAPQKPTYEQYF TGTGCCAGCAGAGCCCCACAGAAGCCAACCTACGAGCAGTACTTC
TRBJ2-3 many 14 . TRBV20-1 CSASIGGGSDTQYF TGCAGTGCTAGTATCGGGGGCGGATCAGATACGCAGTATTTT
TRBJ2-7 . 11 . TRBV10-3 CATARSYEQYF TGTGCCACCGCGCGGAGCTACGAGCAGTACTTC
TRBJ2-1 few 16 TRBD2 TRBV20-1 CSARDPTSGRLNEQFF TGCAGTGCTAGAGATCCTACTAGCGGGAGGCTCAATGAGCAGTTCTTC
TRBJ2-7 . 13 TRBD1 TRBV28 CASRRQGGYEQYF TGTGCCAGCAGAAGACAGGGTGGCTACGAGCAGTACTTC
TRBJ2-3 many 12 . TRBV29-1 CSLRPSTDTQYF TGCAGCCTTCGCCCTAGCACAGATACGCAGTATTTT
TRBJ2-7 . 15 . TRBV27 CASSPNRGVSYEQYF TGTGCCAGCAGTCCTAACCGGGGAGTCTCCTACGAGCAGTACTTC
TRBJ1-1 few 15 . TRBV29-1 CSVAPLRELGTEAFF TGCAGCGTTGCCCCCCTCAGGGAGCTTGGGACTGAAGCTTTCTTT
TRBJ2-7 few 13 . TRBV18 CASSLGSSYEQYF TGTGCCAGCTCACTAGGAAGCTCCTACGAGCAGTACTTC